This TCR beta chain was obtained from a study of shared clonotypes between healthy human individuals. Turning to the study itself: Researchers assigned three CD4 naive, three CD4 memory, two CD8 naive and one CD8 memory plate to each donor. Broader study findings: What limited the represented genetic and exposure-history diversity was the small number of donors. Only blood underwent sampling, and tissue repertoires likely differ.

The germline V gene encodes CDR1 SQVTM and CDR2 ANQGSEA. This CDR3 is 12 amino acids long. With 5 bases removed from V and 3 bases from J, the gap between germline ends came to 10 bases. As regards this clone: Antigen unknown.

The data were produced by immunoSEQ multiplex PCR, yet TCRdb's version contains in-frame clones alone and is incomplete. The sample includes about 1.5 million clones, around 97% of them seen just once. Sequencing was carried out using naive CD4+ T cells sorted from blood. The subset denotes: CD45RA+ positively selected. The clonotype comes from a man aged 25-45 years in good health. This rearrangement joins TRBV29-1 to TRBJ1-2; D possibly corresponds to TRBD1 (5 bases). The CDR3: CSVLGVDYGYTF. The CDR3 nucleotides are TGCAGCGTTCTGGGGGTAGACTATGGCTACACCTTC.